The following is a TCR beta chain sequence with its context. A sample-barcoded 5' primer and a J-beta primer mix were used in a second PCR of roughly 7 to 11 cycles. TCRdb re-called the 5' RACE reads through MiXCR, storing one row per CDR3 protein. The sample has around 1,800,000 distinct CDR3 sequences; approximately 39% are singletons. This sample is part of a study of blood T cells in healthy people across ages. V lost 1 base to trimming and J lost 0 bases, with 7 bases between them. The CDR3 covers 15 residues. Germline V gives CDR1 SEHNR, CDR2 FQNEAQ (reference sequence). This rearrangement joins TRBV7-9 to TRBJ2-4, with D perhaps TRBD2 (5 bases). The sequenced sample was blood. This TCR was recovered from a human donor in good health. CDR3 bases: TGTGCCAGCAGCTTAGAGGAGGCAGCCAAAAACATTCAGTACTTC. Encoded protein: CASSLEEAAKNIQYF.